This TCR beta chain was captured in a study of CD8+ T cells in alopecia areata (dated by TCRdb to the late 2010s). Notes on the research overall: The treated patients, all with moderate-to-severe alopecia areata, were enrolled in an open-label pilot trial of oral tofacitinib given at 5 to 10 mg twice daily. To study T cell clonal expansion in alopecia areata, the researchers applied high-throughput TCRbeta sequencing to both the C3H/HeJ mouse model and human patients. immunoSEQ multiplex PCR using 35 Vbeta forward primers and 13 Jbeta reverse primers was used to amplify TCRbeta CDR3 regions. RNA came from the PAXgene miRNA kit for fixed scalp, the miRNeasy kit for PBMCs, and the RNeasy kit for mouse skin. In treated patients, disease severity was measured using the SALT score, which gives the percentage of scalp surface area affected. In humans, TCRbeta sequencing was performed on scalp tissue and on sorted CD4+ and CD8+ peripheral blood T cells from healthy controls and from patients with patchy or totalis/universalis alopecia areata. Tofacitinib was administered for 6 to 18 months, and 6 months of follow-up off drug were then conducted to assess delayed response and recurrence. Tofacitinib-treated patients had biopsies at baseline and at 4 and 24 weeks of treatment, with a later scalp biopsy in several patients. Scalp clonality was compared across normal scalp (n=4), patchy alopecia areata scalp (n=8), and alopecia totalis/universalis scalp (n=8).

The CDR3 holds 15 amino acids from the cysteine to the phenylalanine. Just the 45-base CDR3 DNA is kept, in frame starting at base 1. The germline V and J ends show losses of 6 bases and 6 bases respectively, and no gene match explains 12 bases of the junction. CDR1 MNHNY and CDR2 SVGAGI were looked up in the germline V gene (reference sequence). Libraries were made using the immunoSEQ multiplex PCR assay. For TCR sequencing, RNA was extracted from every sample and reverse transcribed into cDNA to serve as template. First-strand cDNA was synthesized with SuperScript III using a 2:1 mix of oligo-dT and random hexamers. Amplification bias was assessed with a synthetic immune receptor repertoire, and residual bias was removed computationally. The study's processing was this. Raw reads were preprocessed to remove errors, and CDR3 was defined according to IMGT conventions as the region from the conserved cysteine to phenylalanine. Clonality was computed by normalizing Shannon entropy by log2 of the number of productive unique TCRs and subtracting the result from 1. Scalp TCRbeta sequences were cross-referenced with sorted blood CD4 and CD8 repertoires so that the CD4 or CD8 identity of scalp clones could be inferred. The table was pulled from immuneACCESS by TCRdb, which kept in-frame rearrangements only. Such tables lose some clones; where checked, under half of the loss comes from unresolved V genes, and the rest has no known cause. V and J calls and clone size are as listed in that table; D and trimming were resolved from the DNA. The sample table records roughly 250,000 clones; about three fifths of these occur just once. The ten largest clonotypes hold 0.93% of the sample.

The treatment or condition tag for this specimen amounts to: oral pan-JAK inhibitor, 5-10 mg twice daily. Lesional scalp punch biopsies and peripheral blood were collected from alopecia areata patients. PBMCs were isolated by density centrifugation and stained for CD3, CD4 and CD8, after which CD4+ and CD8+ T cells were sorted on a FACSAria. The research as a whole found: Because the treated cohort was small and included a single nonresponder, larger studies are needed to assess links between baseline CD8+ expansion and response. During tofacitinib treatment, many expanded lesional clones stuck around in both scalp and blood, and this persistence may partly explain why relapse happens after treatment is stopped. With tofacitinib, both scalp clonality and the number of expanded CD8+ clones among the top 100 scalp clones went down significantly. Compared with normal scalp, lesional scalp had higher clonality and more expanded CD8+ clones, particularly in alopecia totalis/universalis, a pattern that suggests antigenic drive. Resident alphabeta T cells in normal human skin are also sequenced, complicating scalp TCR repertoire analysis, unlike mouse skin dominated by gammadelta T cells. Compared with mice, TCR sequences shared between patients were less clear, possibly partly because of HLA diversity across the patient population.

The sample holds a few counts of this clone. This receptor's antigen is unknown. No quality values exist for individual bases; no much larger clone is one base distant. The V and J segments used are TRBV6-6 and TRBJ2-7, with 9 bases aligning to TRBD2. The specimen was CD4+ T cells sorted from blood, collected at roughly week 53, from a patient treated with tofacitinib. The sequence was collected from a human donor with alopecia areata. The DNA is as follows: TGTGCCAGCAGCTCGACCTCGGGACTAGCTGCCGAGCAGTACTTC. It codes for CASSSTSGLAAEQYF.